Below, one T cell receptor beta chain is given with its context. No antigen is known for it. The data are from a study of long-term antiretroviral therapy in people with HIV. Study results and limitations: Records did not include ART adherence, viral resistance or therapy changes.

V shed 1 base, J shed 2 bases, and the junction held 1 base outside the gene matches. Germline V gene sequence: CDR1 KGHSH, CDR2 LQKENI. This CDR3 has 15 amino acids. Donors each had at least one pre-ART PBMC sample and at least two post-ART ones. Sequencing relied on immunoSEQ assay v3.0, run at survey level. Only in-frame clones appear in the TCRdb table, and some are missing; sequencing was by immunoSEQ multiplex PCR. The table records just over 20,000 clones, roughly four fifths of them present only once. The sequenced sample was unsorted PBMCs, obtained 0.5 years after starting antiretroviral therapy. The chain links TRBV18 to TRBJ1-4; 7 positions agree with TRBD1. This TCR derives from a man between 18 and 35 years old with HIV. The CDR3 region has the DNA TGTGCCAGCTCACCACAGGGGGCGACTAATGAAAAACTGTTTTTT. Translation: CASSPQGATNEKLFF.